This entry lists 32 T cell receptor beta chains sequenced from one sample in a study of blood T cell repertoires in COVID-19. The repertoire was sequenced with immunoSEQ multiplex PCR; TCRdb's copy has only in-frame clones and lacks some. The sample holds more than 85,000 clones, around 82% seen once. The specimen was peripheral blood. The receptors derive from a human donor in a cohort sampled during active or convalescent COVID-19.

The chain couples TRBV5-1 to TRBJ1-1, with a possible D match to TRBD1 (6 bases). From germline, CDR1 is SGHRS and CDR2 YFSETQ. The CDR3 is 13 residues long. The V end was cut by 3 bases, the J end by 5 bases, with 11 bases between. The DNA for the CDR3 is TGCGCCAGCAGCTCCAGGGGCTGGACTGAAGCTTTCTTT. It translates to CASSSRGWTEAFF.

V and J are TRBV11-3 and TRBJ2-5; possibly TRBD1 for D (5 bases). The CDR3 is made up of 13 amino acids. Germline V gene lookup returns CDR1 SGHNT and CDR2 YENEEA. V dropped 1 base and J dropped 4 bases, with 7 bases sitting between them. CDR3 bases: TGTGCCAGCAGCTTAGGACAGCCAGAGACCCAGTACTTC. Protein product: CASSLGQPETQYF.

The rearrangement joins TRBV19 to TRBJ1-1; TRBD1 is a possible D gene (5 bases). CDR3 length equals 14 residues. Germline V gives CDR1 LNHDA, CDR2 SQIVND (reference sequence). Trimming left V 3 bases short and J 3 bases short, with 11 bases between. The CDR3 reads CASSMSGGDTEAFF. CDR3 DNA sequence: TGTGCCAGTAGTATGTCGGGGGGGGACACTGAAGCTTTCTTT.

The chain joins TRBV30 to TRBJ1-6; a weak D match, TRBD1 (6 bases). This CDR3 is built from 15 residues. The germline gives CDR1 GTSNPN, CDR2 SVGIG (reference sequence). V was trimmed by 7 bases and J by 6 bases, leaving 19 bases between them. For the CDR3, the DNA is TGTGCCTCCACCCCCGGGACAAATCGTAATTCACCCCTCCACTTT. Translating gives CASTPGTNRNSPLHF.

This clone was counted a few times. This chain uses TRBV5-1 with TRBJ1-4, with D perhaps TRBD1 (5 bases). This CDR3 comprises 16 residues. V was shortened by 4 bases and J by 2 bases, with 15 bases between the two germline ends. Per germline, CDR1 SGHRS and CDR2 YFSETQ. The CDR3, as DNA: TGCGCCAGCAGCCCTGATGTCAGGGCTACTAATGAAAAACTGTTTTTT. Its translation: CASSPDVRATNEKLFF.

V and J are TRBV9 and TRBJ2-4, with 7 bases that match TRBD2. Losses at the gene ends were 0 bases for V and 4 bases for J; bases not matched to a gene: 4. The CDR3 is 15 residues long. The germline CDR1 and CDR2 sequences are SGDLS and YYNGEE. DNA of the CDR3: TGTGCCAGCAGCGTAGCGAATAGCGGGAAAAACATTCAGTACTTC. It yields the protein CASSVANSGKNIQYF. The full variable domain, with the rest looked up from reference TRBV9 and TRBJ2-4, is DSGVTQTPKHLITATGQRVTLRCSPRSGDLSVYWYQQSLDQGLQFLIQYYNGEERAKGNILERFSAQQFPDLHSELNLSSLELGDSALYFCASSVANSGKNIQYFGAGTRLSVL.

V is TRBV3-1 (or the pseudogene TRBV3-2) and J is TRBJ2-5, with 10 bases aligning to TRBD2. This CDR3 has 16 residues. Germline V gene lookup returns CDR1 LGHDT and CDR2 YNNKEL (reference sequence). Unmatched junction bases numbered 13, after V lost 4 bases and J lost 8 bases. The CDR3: CASSPGTSAGTRTQYF. CDR3 nucleotide sequence: TGTGCCAGCAGCCCTGGGACTAGCGCTGGAACTCGAACCCAGTACTTC.

The chain links TRBV18 to TRBJ1-2, with 7 bases fitting TRBD1. CDR1 and CDR2 (germline): KGHSH, LQKENI. The CDR3 contains 13 residues. V was pared by 2 bases and J by 6 bases, with 3 bases of the junction left unmatched. The CDR3 sequence: CASSPKTGDGYTF. The CDR3 DNA reads as TGTGCCAGCTCACCAAAAACAGGGGATGGCTACACCTTC.

V is TRBV5-1 and J is TRBJ2-3; 11 bases line up with TRBD2. V was clipped by 0 bases and J by 1 base; unmatched bases: 4. The CDR3 runs 17 residues. CDR1 and CDR2 (germline): SGHRS, YFSETQ. The CDR3 DNA reads TGCGCCAGCAGCTTGGCCGGGACTAGCGGTCGCACAGATACGCAGTATTTT. It yields the protein CASSLAGTSGRTDTQYF.

V is TRBV5-1 and J is TRBJ1-6; D unclear. Trimming shortened V by 2 bases and J by 6 bases, and 15 bases separated the two germline ends. The CDR3 is made up of 16 amino acids. Germline loops: CDR1 SGHRS, CDR2 YFSETQ. For the CDR3, the DNA is TGCGCCAGCAGCTTATCTCCAACTACATTTAATTCACCCCTCCACTTT. Its translation: CASSLSPTTFNSPLHF.

The V and J genes are TRBV18 and TRBJ2-5; 9 nucleotides align to TRBD1. CDR1 is KGHSH, CDR2 LQKENI, per germline. The V and J ends lost 2 bases and 2 bases, in that order; junction bases with no gene match: 3. CDR3 size: 15 residues. CDR3 in DNA: TGTGCCAGCTCACCAGACGACAGGGGGCAAGAGACCCAGTACTTC. It is translated as CASSPDDRGQETQYF. Together with reference TRBV18 and TRBJ2-5, the CDR3 gives the full variable domain: NAGVMQNPRHLVRRRGQEARLRCSPMKGHSHVYWYRQLPEEGLKFMVYLQKENIIDESGMPKERFSAEFPKEGPSILRIQQVVRGDSAAYFCASSPDDRGQETQYFGPGTRLLVL.

The chain couples TRBV19 to TRBJ2-3; possible D gene TRBD1, 6 bases. CDR1 is LNHDA and CDR2 is SQIVND in the germline V gene (reference sequence). The CDR3 is 15 residues long. V was shortened by 0 bases and J by 7 bases, with 14 bases between the two germline ends. CDR3 sequence reads: CASSIEGQKIHTQYF. CDR3 nucleotides: TGTGCCAGTAGTATAGAAGGACAGAAGATACATACGCAGTATTTT.

Remarks on this clone: One junction end does not reproduce the germline sequence, and a read error may be involved. The chain uses TRBV7-7 and TRBJ2-7; 9 nucleotides match TRBD2. Germline V CDR1 and CDR2: SSHAT, FNYEAQ (reference sequence). The CDR3 has 16 amino acids. The CDR3 loop is CASSPTGTSRGGEQYF. The CDR3 region has the DNA TGTGCTAGCAGCCCGACCGGGACTAGCCGTGGGGGCGAGCAGTACTTC.

The chain has TRBV7-2 and TRBJ2-5; tentatively, D is TRBD2 (5 bases). V was clipped by 2 bases and J by 7 bases, with 17 bases between them. CDR3 length: 15 amino acids. CDR1 is SGHTA and CDR2 is FQGNSA in the germline V gene. The CDR3 DNA sequence: TGTGCCAGCAGCTTAAAGAGTCTCTCTCGGGGGACCCAGTACTTC. It is translated as CASSLKSLSRGTQYF.

This clone was recorded only once. The chain is built from TRBV9 and TRBJ2-1; the match to TRBD2 covers 14 bases. Germline V gene sequence: CDR1 SGDLS, CDR2 YYNGEE. The junction had 7 bases not matched to a gene; V was cut back by 5 bases and J by 9 bases. The CDR3 runs 15 residues. As DNA, the CDR3 is TGTGCCAGCAGACCGGGACTAGCGGGAGAGGGTGAGCAGTTCTTC. Amino acids: CASRPGLAGEGEQFF.

Only a few counts were recorded for this clone. CDR3: CASSAKPGWILDQPQHF. Here the CDR3 DNA reads TGTGCCAGCAGTGCCAAACCGGGATGGATTCTCGATCAGCCCCAGCATTTT. J is TRBJ1-5 and V is TRBV6-1, with D uncertain. The CDR3 extends over 17 amino acids. CDR1 MNHNS and CDR2 SASEGT come from the germline V gene. The ends were cut back, 4 bases at V and 5 bases at J, with 21 bases in the middle.

The chain is built from TRBV28 and TRBJ2-3; D possibly corresponds to TRBD1 (6 bases). V was clipped by 5 bases and J by 5 bases, with 14 bases between them. Germline V CDR1 and CDR2: MDHEN, SYDVKM. This CDR3 is built from 14 residues. The CDR3 DNA reads as TGTGCCAGCAGTCTCCAACAGGGAGTAGATACGCAGTATTTT. This sequence encodes CASSLQQGVDTQYF.

The CDR3 sequence: CASSLGGGRATTDTQYF. DNA for the CDR3: TGCGCCAGCAGCTTGGGGGGCGGGAGAGCAACCACAGATACGCAGTATTTT. The chain has TRBV5-1 and TRBJ2-3; 7 bases align to TRBD2. This CDR3 has 17 residues. The germline CDR1 and CDR2 sequences are SGHRS and YFSETQ. V trimming: 0 bases; J trimming: 2 bases; junction bases outside the gene matches: 9.

The table lists this clone with a count of one. This sequence joins TRBV28 and TRBJ2-7; 12 bases map to TRBD2. Per germline, CDR1 MDHEN and CDR2 SYDVKM. With V trimmed by 6 bases and J by 6 bases, 6 bases remained unmatched. The CDR3 spans 14 residues. DNA for the CDR3: TGTGCCAGCAGAACCCCGGGACTAGCGGGCGAGCAGTACTTC. Translation gives CASRTPGLAGEQYF.

The genes are TRBV4-3 and TRBJ2-2, with 10 bases identical to TRBD2. The CDR3 sequence is 15 residues long. With 1 base clipped from V and 5 bases from J, the junction kept 1 base outside the gene matches. Germline V gene lookup returns CDR1 LGHNA and CDR2 YSLEER. CDR3 sequence: CASSQALAGTGELFF. As DNA, the CDR3 is TGCGCCAGCAGCCAAGCACTAGCGGGGACCGGGGAGCTGTTTTTT.

This clone was counted a single time. This rearrangement joins TRBV6-6 to TRBJ1-1, with D tentatively TRBD1 (6 bases). CDR1 and CDR2 from the germline V gene are MNHNY and SVGAGI (reference sequence). This CDR3 is built from 14 residues. V dropped 4 bases and J dropped 1 base, with 10 bases sitting between them. CDR3 DNA sequence: TGTGCCAGCAGTTCAAGACAGGCGAACACTGAAGCTTTCTTT. Amino acids: CASSSRQANTEAFF.

In DNA, the CDR3 is TGTGCCAGCAGCCAAGTTAGCGGGGGGTACTTAAATACGCAGTATTTT. This encodes CASSQVSGGYLNTQYF. The V and J genes are TRBV3-1 (or the pseudogene TRBV3-2) and TRBJ2-3, with 10 bases that match TRBD2. The germline V gene has CDR1 LGHDT and CDR2 YNNKEL (reference sequence). The V segment lost 1 base and the J segment 7 bases; nucleotides outside the gene matches: 8. This CDR3 contains 16 residues.

This sequence joins TRBV5-8 and TRBJ2-1, with 10 bases matching TRBD2. The germline V gene encodes CDR1 SGHTS and CDR2 YDEGEE. The CDR3 sequence is 16 residues long. With V trimmed by 3 bases and J by 8 bases, 11 bases remained unmatched. The CDR3 region has the DNA TGTGCCAGCAGCTGGCAACCCTGGACTAGCGGTTATGAGCAGTTCTTC. This encodes CASSWQPWTSGYEQFF.

V gene TRBV7-2 combines with J gene TRBJ1-2; D uncertain. CDR3 size: 13 residues. Germline V gene sequence: CDR1 SGHTA, CDR2 FQGNSA. V was shortened by 0 bases and J by 8 bases, with 10 bases between the two germline ends. The CDR3 coding sequence is TGTGCCAGCAGCTTAGCGCGCTCGGGAGGCTACACCTTC. Its translation: CASSLARSGGYTF. Variable domain in full (rest from reference TRBV7-2 and TRBJ1-2): GAGVSQSPSNKVTEKGKDVELRCDPISGHTALYWYRQSLGQGLEFLIYFQGNSAPDKSGLPSDRFSAERTGGSVSTLTIQRTQQEDSAVYLCASSLARSGGYTFGSGTRLTVV.

This clone was recorded only once. The V and J genes are TRBV30 and TRBJ1-2, with 7 bases lining up with TRBD1. The junction had 5 bases not matched to a gene; V was cut back by 0 bases and J by 4 bases. The CDR3 spans 14 residues. Germline V lookup: CDR1 GTSNPN, CDR2 SVGIG (reference sequence). The CDR3 sequence: CAWSVGTAIYGYTF. The DNA for the CDR3 is TGTGCCTGGAGTGTAGGGACAGCCATCTATGGCTACACCTTC.

The chain employs TRBV4-3 and TRBJ1-2; D gene unclear. The V gene's germline CDR1 is LGHNA and CDR2 YSLEER. This CDR3 contains 14 residues. The V end was cut by 0 bases, the J end by 4 bases, with 9 bases between. DNA of the CDR3: TGCGCCAGCAGCCAAGATGGCCTTCCCTATGGCTACACCTTC. Encoded protein: CASSQDGLPYGYTF.

This chain links TRBV7-2 with TRBJ2-7, with TRBD2 matching over 8 bases. Germline CDR1 and CDR2: SGHTA and FQGNSA. The CDR3 is 15 amino acids. V lost 9 bases to trimming and J lost 3 bases; unmatched junction nucleotides: 13. The CDR3 region has the DNA TGTGCCAGAGACATCTCGGTAGCGGGGTACTACGAGCAGTACTTC. It yields the protein CARDISVAGYYEQYF.

The chain joins TRBV29-1 to TRBJ2-1; D unresolved. V was pared by 1 base and J by 7 bases, with 11 bases between. Germline CDR1 is SQVTM and CDR2 is ANQGSEA. The CDR3 consists of 13 residues. The CDR3 spells CSVEVYYRNEQFF. The CDR3 DNA reads as TGCAGCGTTGAAGTGTACTACCGGAATGAGCAGTTCTTC.

The chain joins TRBV6-5 to TRBJ2-3; D uncertain. Germline lookup yields CDR1 MNHEY and CDR2 SVGAGI. Deletions cut 0 bases from V and 2 bases from J, with 12 bases between. This CDR3 is built from 16 residues. CDR3 amino acids: CASSYSWAGNTDTQYF. The CDR3 bases are TGTGCCAGCAGTTACTCCTGGGCAGGTAACACAGATACGCAGTATTTT.

The gene calls are TRBV18 and TRBJ2-3, with 9 nucleotides matching TRBD2. This CDR3 is built from 14 residues. Germline CDR1 reads KGHSH; CDR2 reads LQKENI. V shed 4 bases and J 4 bases; nucleotides not matched to a gene: 3. CDR3 sequence: CASSRASGADTQYF. CDR3 DNA sequence: TGTGCCAGCTCACGCGCTAGCGGGGCAGATACGCAGTATTTT.

Here the CDR3 reads CASSRGQGPYGYTF. Written as DNA, the CDR3 is TGCGCCAGCAGCCGAGGACAGGGCCCCTATGGCTACACCTTC. V and J are TRBV4-3 and TRBJ1-2, with 8 bases aligning to TRBD1. The CDR3 length is 14 residues. After removal of 4 bases from V and 4 bases from J, the junction contained 5 bases not matched to a gene. The germline V gene encodes CDR1 LGHNA and CDR2 YSLEER.

This chain uses TRBV19 with TRBJ1-6, with D uncertain. V was cut by 2 bases and J by 13 bases, with 12 bases left in between. CDR1 and CDR2 from the germline V gene are LNHDA and SQIVND (reference sequence). The CDR3 runs to 13 residues. In nucleotides, the CDR3 is TGTGCCAGTAGTATACAGGTGGGAGATCCCCTCCACTTT. Protein: CASSIQVGDPLHF.